These T cell receptor beta chains were read from a single sample in a study of T cells of healthy individuals. A single record per CDR3 protein comes from TCRdb applying MiXCR to the 5' RACE reads. Found here are around 100,000 distinct CDR3 sequences, roughly 15% of them singletons; the top ten hold more than 5.5%. These receptors were taken from a human donor in good health. Both conserved end residues are part of each CDR3. Fields, in order: V gene, J gene, D gene, clone size, CDR3 protein, CDR3 DNA. D genes are given only for firm matches. Clone size is given for some rows only: seen once, a few or many times, or a class if the clone is expanded.

TRBV6-2/TRBV6-3	TRBJ2-7	.	few	CASSWAGHEQYF	TGTGCCAGCAGTTGGGCCGGCCACGAGCAGTACTTC
TRBV27	TRBJ2-2	.	.	CASSYSGELFF	TGTGCCAGTAGTTACTCCGGGGAGCTGTTTTTT
TRBV12-3/TRBV12-4	TRBJ2-7	.	many	CASRELVYEQYF	TGTGCCAGCAGGGAACTAGTCTACGAGCAGTACTTC
TRBV24-1	TRBJ2-1	.	.	CATSDYPSGVYNEQFF	TGTGCCACCAGTGATTACCCTTCGGGAGTCTACAATGAGCAGTTCTTC
TRBV6-2/TRBV6-3	TRBJ2-2	.	.	CASSGDFGELFF	TGTGCCAGCAGTGGCGATTTCGGGGAGCTGTTTTTT
TRBV20-1	TRBJ2-2	.	few	CSARPLGAHGELFF	TGCAGTGCTAGACCCTTGGGGGCCCACGGGGAGCTGTTTTTT
TRBV6-5	TRBJ2-1	.	.	CASSYSSTSQNEQFF	TGTGCCAGCAGTTACTCGTCGACTAGTCAGAATGAGCAGTTCTTC
TRBV4-3	TRBJ2-2	.	few	CASSGVTNTGELFF	TGCGCCAGCAGCGGGGTTACGAACACCGGGGAGCTGTTTTTT
TRBV4-2	TRBJ2-7	TRBD2	few	CASSQVGTNSYEQYF	TGTGCCAGCAGCCAAGTAGGGACTAACTCCTACGAGCAGTACTTC
TRBV7-8	TRBJ2-3	.	.	CASSLPGIDTQYF	TGTGCCAGCAGCTTACCCGGGATAGATACGCAGTATTTT
TRBV4-2	TRBJ2-1	TRBD2	.	CASSQVKALGLGQYNEQFF	TGTGCCAGCAGCCAAGTTAAAGCCCTGGGACTAGGTCAGTACAATGAGCAGTTCTTC
TRBV30	TRBJ2-3	.	few	CAWSVRDTQYF	TGTGCCTGGAGTGTACGAGATACGCAGTATTTT
TRBV27	TRBJ2-7	.	.	CASSSYGYEQYF	TGTGCCAGCAGTTCCTACGGGTACGAGCAGTACTTC
TRBV7-2	TRBJ2-3	TRBD1	few	CASSPKTGDTQYF	TGTGCCAGCAGCCCTAAGACAGGGGATACGCAGTATTTT
TRBV14	TRBJ2-3	.	many	CASSQAPGGTDTQYF	TGTGCCAGCAGCCAAGCCCCAGGGGGCACAGATACGCAGTATTTT
TRBV28	TRBJ1-5	.	few	CASRGFSNQPQHF	TGTGCCAGCAGAGGGTTTAGCAATCAGCCCCAGCATTTT
TRBV24-1	TRBJ1-5	.	.	CATSGQYSNQPQHF	TGTGCCACCAGTGGGCAGTATAGCAATCAGCCCCAGCATTTT
TRBV20-1	TRBJ2-4	TRBD1	.	CSASTGVSAKNIQYF	TGCAGTGCTAGCACAGGGGTGTCCGCCAAAAACATTCAGTACTTC
TRBV12-3/TRBV12-4	TRBJ2-3	.	.	CASSPSPLGTDTQYF	TGTGCCAGCAGCCCCTCCCCCCTGGGCACAGATACGCAGTATTTT
TRBV10-3	TRBJ2-5	.	.	CAISWGAQETQYF	TGTGCCATCAGCTGGGGGGCCCAAGAGACCCAGTACTTC
TRBV20-1	TRBJ2-5	.	.	CSAKDPGAQYF	TGCAGTGCTAAAGACCCGGGGGCCCAGTACTTC
TRBV4-3	TRBJ2-3	TRBD2	many	CASSQVGGDTQYF	TGCGCCAGCAGCCAAGTGGGAGGGGATACGCAGTATTTT
TRBV7-9	TRBJ2-2	.	few	CASSPSPIVTGELFF	TGTGCCAGCAGCCCTAGCCCTATCGTCACCGGGGAGCTGTTTTTT
TRBV12-3/TRBV12-4	TRBJ2-7	.	.	CASSSGQRNEQYF	TGTGCCAGCAGCTCTGGACAGCGAAACGAGCAGTACTTC
TRBV12-5	TRBJ2-1	TRBD1	few	CASGLPHDRGIFF	TGTGCTAGTGGTTTGCCCCATGACAGGGGTATATTCTTC
TRBV28	TRBJ2-7	.	.	CASRAGNPYEQYF	TGTGCCAGCAGGGCCGGGAACCCCTACGAGCAGTACTTC
TRBV20-1	TRBJ2-1	.	few	CSARHSYNEQFF	TGCAGTGCTAGGCACTCCTACAATGAGCAGTTCTTC
TRBV11-2	TRBJ2-1	.	many	CASSLEVGGGEQFF	TGTGCCAGCAGCTTAGAGGTGGGAGGGGGTGAGCAGTTCTTC
TRBV11-1	TRBJ2-3	.	few	CASSPDRTDTQYF	TGTGCCAGCAGCCCCGACAGGACAGATACGCAGTATTTT
TRBV7-6	TRBJ2-1	.	few	CASSLSLPDEQFF	TGTGCCAGCAGCTTATCCCTCCCCGATGAGCAGTTCTTC
TRBV7-9	TRBJ1-2	.	.	CASILEENYGYTF	TGTGCCAGCATACTAGAAGAGAACTATGGCTACACCTTC
TRBV28	TRBJ2-5	TRBD2	.	CASSLSGRGGRETQYF	TGTGCCAGCAGTTTAAGCGGGCGGGGGGGCCGAGAGACCCAGTACTTC
TRBV6-6	TRBJ2-7	.	.	CARWRGWGYEQYF	TGTGCCCGGTGGAGGGGTTGGGGATACGAGCAGTACTTC
TRBV18	TRBJ2-7	TRBD2	.	CASSPGGNPGYEQYF	TGTGCCAGCTCACCGGGGGGGAATCCGGGTTACGAGCAGTACTTC
TRBV27	TRBJ2-4	.	.	CASSSQNIQYF	TGTGCCAGCAGTTCCCAAAACATTCAGTACTTC
TRBV14	TRBJ2-7	TRBD1	.	CASRRGQGNFEQYF	TGTGCCAGCCGTCGGGGACAGGGTAATTTCGAGCAGTACTTC
TRBV4-3	TRBJ2-7	.	few	CASSSDHMTYEQYF	TGCGCCAGCAGCTCGGACCACATGACCTACGAGCAGTACTTC
TRBV2	TRBJ2-7	TRBD1	.	CASRDRSYEQYF	TGTGCCAGCAGGGACAGGTCCTACGAGCAGTACTTC
TRBV6-5	TRBJ1-2	.	many	CASSRGSYGYTF	TGTGCCAGCAGCCGGGGATCTTATGGCTACACCTTC
TRBV12-3/TRBV12-4	TRBJ1-6	.	many	CASSLGRASPLHF	TGTGCCAGCAGTTTGGGCAGGGCTTCACCCCTCCACTTT
TRBV27	TRBJ2-3	TRBD2	.	CASSSRDLAGGPVTQYF	TGTGCCAGCAGTTCCAGAGACCTAGCGGGGGGGCCAGTTACGCAGTATTTT
TRBV20-1	TRBJ1-1	TRBD1	few	CSAGDREKNTEAFF	TGCAGTGCTGGGGACAGGGAGAAGAACACTGAAGCTTTCTTT
TRBV20-1	TRBJ1-2	.	few	CSARMTDYYGYTF	TGCAGTGCTAGAATGACGGACTACTATGGCTACACCTTC
TRBV28	TRBJ1-2	TRBD1	few	CAISTGGRFDGYTF	TGTGCCATTTCGACAGGGGGCAGATTTGATGGCTACACCTTC
TRBV12-3/TRBV12-4	TRBJ2-5	.	many	CASSHSGILLSAEETQYF	TGTGCCAGCAGTCACAGTGGAATTCTTTTGAGTGCTGAGGAGACCCAGTACTTC
TRBV6-1	TRBJ2-5	TRBD1	.	CASLRQGKETQYF	TGTGCCAGCCTTCGACAGGGGAAAGAGACCCAGTACTTC
TRBV7-9	TRBJ2-5	TRBD2	.	CASSLVSGLAGVTQYF	TGTGCCAGCAGCTTAGTATCGGGACTAGCGGGAGTTACCCAGTACTTC
TRBV5-1	TRBJ1-1	.	many	CASSLGAGNTEAFF	TGCGCCAGCAGCTTGGGCGCAGGGAACACTGAAGCTTTCTTT
TRBV19	TRBJ2-4	.	.	CASSSQFEPERNIQYF	TGTGCCAGTAGTTCCCAGTTCGAACCGGAGAGGAACATTCAGTACTTC
TRBV6-5	TRBJ2-1	.	many	CASSLEGNHEQFF	TGTGCCAGCAGTTTGGAGGGAAACCATGAGCAGTTCTTC
TRBV7-2	TRBJ2-3	TRBD2	many	CASSLRQPLAGVDTQYF	TGTGCCAGCAGCTTAAGACAGCCACTAGCGGGAGTTGATACGCAGTATTTT
TRBV18	TRBJ2-7	TRBD1	many	CASSPSGQGNEQYF	TGTGCCAGCTCACCATCGGGACAGGGGAACGAGCAGTACTTC